The following is a TCR beta chain sequence with its context. As yet, its antigen is unknown. Per germline, CDR1 WSHSY and CDR2 SAAADI. V dropped 6 bases and J dropped 3; count of bases not matched to a gene: 3. This CDR3 is 14 amino acids long. This record comes from a study of shared clonotypes between healthy human individuals. Study-wide points: Memory subsets had estimated richness that was generally smaller than that of naive subsets.

Naive CD8 cells, CD45RO-negative and positively selected for CCR7, excluded terminally differentiated effector memory CD45RA+ cells. Sequencing was performed with immunoSEQ multiplex PCR; in TCRdb, only in-frame clones are kept and a portion is missing. The data hold about 2 million clones, with about 94% observed a single time. Sequenced input: naive CD8+ T cells sorted from blood. The chain combines TRBV10-2 with TRBJ2-7; 12 positions match TRBD2. This clonotype was obtained from a man in his late teens or twenties in good health. The CDR3 region is CASSKGLAGYEQYF. DNA of the CDR3: TGCGCCAGCAGCAAGGGACTAGCGGGCTACGAGCAGTACTTC.